The next 29 T cell receptor beta chains were all read from a single sample in a study of T cells after yellow fever vaccination. TCRdb reprocessed the 5' RACE reads with MiXCR, giving one entry per CDR3 protein. Here the sample spans roughly 50,000 distinct CDR3 sequences, 7.4% being singletons. The sequences come from CD8+ T cells sorted from PBMCs, collected around 15 days after the first yellow fever vaccination. Receptors originate from a young man who received the YFV17D yellow fever vaccine.

This clonotype was recorded at least ten times. This chain links TRBV7-9 with TRBJ1-2, with 7 bases aligning to TRBD1. The CDR3 runs 15 residues. Germline V lookup: CDR1 SEHNR, CDR2 FQNEAQ (reference sequence). The trim removed 1 base at V and 3 bases at J, leaving 5 bases unmatched. This CDR3 is CASSLDGTDYYGYTF. CDR3 sequence (DNA): TGTGCCAGCAGCTTAGATGGGACAGATTACTATGGCTACACCTTC.

This clonotype has a count of ten or more. CDR3 nucleotide sequence: TGTGCCAGCAGGGGACAGGGCACAGATACGCAGTATTTT. This gives the protein CASRGQGTDTQYF. The chain recombines TRBV7-3 with TRBJ2-3; 8 bases align to TRBD1. This CDR3 is 13 amino acids long. Trimming took 6 bases from V and 1 from J; bases not matched to a gene: 0. CDR1 SGHTA and CDR2 FQGTGA come from the germline V gene.

This clonotype came up many times. V gene TRBV19 combines with J gene TRBJ2-1, with D possibly being TRBD1 (6 bases). The CDR3 contains 15 residues. V was pared by 5 bases and J by 0 bases, with 11 bases between. Germline values: CDR1 LNHDA, CDR2 SQIVND (reference sequence). The CDR3 region has the DNA TGTGCCAGTAGTCGCACAGGGAGCTCCTACAATGAGCAGTTCTTC. This translates into CASSRTGSSYNEQFF.

This clonotype was observed many times. The CDR3 region has the DNA TGTGCCAGCTCACCACCCATCGGTAGCGCGGAAGCTTTCTTT. This sequence encodes CASSPPIGSAEAFF. The chain is built from TRBV18 and TRBJ1-1, with D unresolved. Germline V gene lookup returns CDR1 KGHSH and CDR2 LQKENI. This CDR3 has 14 amino acids. Between the trimmed V and J ends, which lost 0 bases and 8 bases, there was a span of 13 bases.

This clonotype was picked up a small number of times. The V call is TRBV4-2, the J call TRBJ2-6; unclear D gene. CDR1 and CDR2 from the germline V gene are LGHNA and YNFKEQ. The CDR3 sequence is 15 residues long. The V gene lost 9 bases and the J gene lost 0 bases, with 12 bases spanning the gap. CDR3 DNA: TGTGCCAGTTGGTCGGCTAGCTCTGGGGCCAACGTCCTGACTTTC. It specifies CASWSASSGANVLTF.

This clonotype was detected many times. The chain links TRBV4-2 to TRBJ2-5; D may be TRBD1 or TRBD2 (5 bases each). V lost 1 base and J 5 bases, leaving 11 bases between the germline ends. The CDR3 contains 14 residues. Germline CDR1 reads LGHNA; CDR2 reads YNFKEQ. The CDR3 DNA reads TGTGCCAGCAGCCAAGCTGGGGGTGCGGAGACCCAGTACTTC. Amino acid sequence: CASSQAGGAETQYF.

The V gene is TRBV28, the J gene TRBJ2-2, with a tentative D call TRBD2 (6 bases). The CDR3 sequence is 13 residues long. The V gene's germline CDR1 is MDHEN and CDR2 SYDVKM. Between the trimmed V and J ends, which lost 1 base and 8 bases, there was a span of 8 bases. The CDR3 DNA follows: TGTGCCAGCAGTTTATCAGGGACTGGGGAGCTGTTTTTT. Its translation is CASSLSGTGELFF. The full variable domain, rest sourced from reference TRBV28 and TRBJ2-2, is DVKVTQSSRYLVKRTGEKVFLECVQDMDHENMFWYRQDPGLGLRLIYFSYDVKMKEKGDIPEGYSVSREKKERFSLILESASTNQTSMYLCASSLSGTGELFFGEGSRLTVL.

This clonotype was observed many times. J is TRBJ1-1 and V is TRBV29-1; 9 nucleotides line up with TRBD1. The germline CDR1 and CDR2 sequences are SQVTM and ANQGSEA. The CDR3 has 13 amino acids. Germline trimming cut 7 bases from V and 9 bases from J; bases unmatched to any gene: 12. The CDR3 region has the DNA TGCAGCGCGCCCCTCCCGGACAGGGGTAAAGCTTTCTTT. This encodes CSAPLPDRGKAFF.

At least ten counts were recorded for this clonotype. The chain combines TRBV7-9 with TRBJ2-5; 8 bases fit TRBD2. This CDR3 comprises 15 residues. CDR1 is SEHNR, CDR2 FQNEAQ, per germline (reference sequence). J lost 2 bases, V lost 5 bases, and 7 bases had no gene match. The chain's CDR3 is CASSPWASGQETQYF. CDR3 in DNA: TGTGCCAGCAGCCCGTGGGCTAGCGGGCAAGAGACCCAGTACTTC.

This clonotype was picked up many times. The chain combines TRBV7-2 with TRBJ1-6; 9 bases match TRBD1. V dropped 2 bases and J dropped 8; count of bases not matched to a gene: 4. CDR1 and CDR2 from the germline V gene are SGHTA and FQGNSA. The CDR3 covers 15 residues. Here the CDR3 reads CASSLWGTGYSPLHF. The DNA for the CDR3 is TGTGCCAGCAGCTTATGGGGGACAGGGTATTCACCCCTCCACTTT.

This clonotype was recorded many times. This chain joins TRBV5-5 and TRBJ2-1, with D possibly being TRBD2 (5 bases). The CDR3 contains 15 residues. Germline V gives CDR1 SGHKS, CDR2 YYEKEE (reference sequence). Between the trimmed V and J ends, which lost 4 bases and 4 bases, there was a span of 15 bases. CDR3 residues: CASSPQRVTYNEQFF. CDR3 coding DNA: TGTGCCAGCAGCCCCCAGAGGGTAACATACAATGAGCAGTTCTTC.

This clonotype was observed at least ten times. The gene calls are TRBV7-9 and TRBJ1-2, with D maybe TRBD1 (6 bases). Germline CDR1 is SEHNR and CDR2 is FQNEAQ (reference sequence). The ends were cut back, 3 bases at V and 2 bases at J, with 16 bases in the middle. CDR3 size: 16 residues. The CDR3 nucleotides read TGTGCCAGCAGCTTCCCTATTCGGGGGGCCAACTATGGCTACACCTTC. Encoded protein: CASSFPIRGANYGYTF.

This clonotype was recorded many times. The chain combines TRBV15 with TRBJ1-1; the D gene is possibly TRBD1 (5 bases). The ends were cut back, 3 bases at V and 3 bases at J, with 17 bases in the middle. Looked up from germline, CDR1 is LNHNV and CDR2 is YYDKDF (reference sequence). The CDR3 length is 16 residues. CDR3 DNA: TGTGCCACCAGCAGTCCGATAGCGACAGACCACACTGAAGCTTTCTTT. This sequence encodes CATSSPIATDHTEAFF. The complete variable domain, with remaining parts taken from reference TRBV15 and TRBJ1-1, reads DAMVIQNPRYQVTQFGKPVTLSCSQTLNHNVMYWYQQKSSQAPKLLFHYYDKDFNNEADTPDNFQSRRPNTSFCFLDIRSPGLGDTAMYLCATSSPIATDHTEAFFGQGTRLTVV.

This clonotype appeared many times. The chain joins TRBV12-3 or TRBV12-4 to TRBJ1-4; D might be TRBD1 (6 bases). V was trimmed by 8 bases and J by 0 bases, leaving 13 bases between them. This CDR3 contains 15 residues. The chain's CDR3 is CASLATGPTNEKLFF. The CDR3 region has the DNA TGTGCCAGCCTCGCAACAGGGCCAACTAATGAAAAACTGTTTTTT.

This clonotype was counted many times. This chain connects TRBV5-1 to TRBJ2-1; 7 positions agree with TRBD1. V was pared by 5 bases and J by 8 bases, with 7 bases of the junction left unmatched. Germline assignment: CDR1 SGHRS and CDR2 YFSETQ. This CDR3 comprises 13 residues. Written as DNA, the CDR3 is TGCGCCAGCAGACCCTACACAGGGGATGAGCAGTTCTTC. This encodes CASRPYTGDEQFF.

This clonotype was found many times. The chain recombines TRBV7-9 with TRBJ2-1; D possibly corresponds to TRBD1 (6 bases). Trimming shortened V by 7 bases and J by 9 bases, and 28 bases separated the two germline ends. The CDR3 is 17 residues long. Germline V gives CDR1 SEHNR, CDR2 FQNEAQ (reference sequence). The CDR3 DNA follows: TGTGCCAGCATCAACTCCTGGGGGCAGTTTCGTTTCGGTGAGCAGTTCTTC. Protein: CASINSWGQFRFGEQFF.

The table lists this clonotype with a few counts. V and J are TRBV5-1 and TRBJ1-5; perhaps TRBD1 as D (5 bases). V lost 4 bases and J lost 4, with 15 bases in between. Looked up from germline, CDR1 is SGHRS and CDR2 is YFSETQ. The CDR3 sequence is 15 residues long. The CDR3 loop reads CASSRDGAPNQPQHF. The CDR3 region has the DNA TGCGCCAGCAGCCGGGACGGTGCTCCGAATCAGCCCCAGCATTTT.

In its sample, this clonotype was seen many times. This chain links TRBV12-3 or TRBV12-4 with TRBJ2-4; D unresolved. V was trimmed by 7 bases and J by 7 bases, leaving 17 bases between them. The CDR3 runs to 14 residues. In DNA form, the CDR3 reads TGTGCCAGCAATTCAAGGGCAGTCGTCAACATTCAGTACTTC. This gives the protein CASNSRAVVNIQYF.

The sample holds many counts of this clonotype. The chain has TRBV2 and TRBJ1-1; 9 bases fit TRBD1. CDR1 is SNHLY and CDR2 is FYNNEI in the germline V gene. The CDR3 length is 13 residues. V lost 8 bases to trimming and J lost 2 bases; unmatched junction nucleotides: 3. The CDR3 here is CASGTGINTEAFF. In DNA form, the CDR3 reads TGTGCCAGCGGGACAGGGATCAACACTGAAGCTTTCTTT.

This clonotype came up many times. This chain uses TRBV7-2 with TRBJ2-7; 11 bases align to TRBD2. CDR3 size: 14 residues. Trimming took 5 bases from V and 7 from J; bases not matched to a gene: 7. Germline values: CDR1 SGHTA, CDR2 FQGNSA. In DNA, the CDR3 is TGTGCCAGCAGCCTTAGCGGGGGGGCGTGGGAGCAGTACTTC. Protein: CASSLSGGAWEQYF.

The sample holds many counts of this clonotype. This chain joins TRBV5-1 and TRBJ2-7; 9 bases are shared with TRBD1. The CDR3 is 13 residues long. V trimming: 4 bases; J trimming: 6 bases; junction bases outside the gene matches: 5. Germline V gene sequence: CDR1 SGHRS, CDR2 YFSETQ. For the CDR3, the DNA is TGCGCCAGCAGCCAAACAGGGGGCCTCGAGCAGTACGTC. The encoded protein is CASSQTGGLEQYV.

This clonotype has ten or more counts. The V call is TRBV5-8, the J call TRBJ1-1, with D perhaps matching TRBD1 (6 bases). Germline V CDR1 and CDR2: SGHTS, YDEGEE. V was trimmed by 2 bases and J by 6 bases, leaving 11 bases between them. The length of the CDR3 is 13 residues. The DNA for the CDR3 is TGTGCCAGCAGCTTTAAGGGGGTCTCTGAAGCTTTCTTT. Encoded protein: CASSFKGVSEAFF.

This clonotype was seen repeatedly, ten times or more. A read error may account for a junction end that differs from germline. The CDR3 DNA sequence: TGCTGTGCTAGAGACCCAGGGGCGGGGGCCCACACCGGGGAGCTGTTTTTT. Its translation is CCARDPGAGAHTGELFF. The chain joins TRBV20-1 to TRBJ2-2, with a tentative D call TRBD2 (7 bases). CDR3 length: 17 amino acids. Germline CDR1 is DFQATT and CDR2 is SNEGSKA (reference sequence).

There are many counts of this clonotype. The V and J genes are TRBV29-1 and TRBJ1-2; D gene uncertain. Germline V lookup: CDR1 SQVTM, CDR2 ANQGSEA. The CDR3 loop spans 12 amino acids. V was clipped by 1 base and J by 8 bases, with 11 bases between them. The CDR3 loop is CSVEGRVWGYTF. The CDR3 coding sequence is TGCAGCGTTGAAGGCCGCGTATGGGGCTACACCTTC.

This clonotype was counted only a few times. V usage is TRBV7-2 and J usage is TRBJ1-2; D not resolved. V was cut by 2 bases and J by 5 bases, with 9 bases left in between. The CDR3 is made up of 13 amino acids. Germline CDR1 and CDR2: SGHTA and FQGNSA. For the CDR3, the DNA is TGTGCCAGCAGCTTAACCCTACCGTATGGCTACACCTTC. Amino acid sequence: CASSLTLPYGYTF.

In its sample, this clonotype was seen many times. The chain recombines TRBV5-4 with TRBJ2-1; the match to TRBD2 covers 8 bases. Germline CDR1 SGHNT, CDR2 YYREEE (reference sequence). There are 14 residues in the CDR3. V was pared by 3 bases and J by 7 bases, with 6 bases of the junction left unmatched. The CDR3 here is CASSSWTSLNEQFF. The CDR3 DNA is TGTGCCAGCAGCTCCTGGACTAGCTTAAATGAGCAGTTCTTC.

This clonotype was counted between two and nine times. The genes are TRBV24-1 and TRBJ2-7, with D uncertain. V was clipped by 12 bases and J by 2 bases, with 13 bases between them. There are 12 residues in the CDR3. CDR1 KGHDR and CDR2 SFDVKD come from the germline V gene. For the CDR3, the DNA is TGTGCCTCAATCCGTATAGCCTACGAGCAGTACTTC. It specifies CASIRIAYEQYF.

As concerns this clonotype: This sequence may be a read error, since a much larger clone differs from it by one base. The chain combines TRBV6-2 or TRBV6-3 with TRBJ2-1; D not certain. The CDR3 covers 16 residues. CDR1 MNHEY and CDR2 SVGEGT come from the germline V gene. The CDR3 coding sequence is TGTGCCAGCAGCACACTGTCTTTGGGCCCCTACAATGTGCAGTTCTTC. Residues: CASSTLSLGPYNVQFF.

This clonotype was seen more than once but under ten times. The CDR3 region has the DNA TGTGCCAGCAGCCCAACAGGGGGCGCGGACACTGAAGCTTTCTTT. It encodes CASSPTGGADTEAFF. The J gene is TRBJ1-1, the V gene TRBV7-2; TRBD1 matches at 9 bases. Germline CDR1 and CDR2: SGHTA and FQGNSA. CDR3 length equals 15 residues. V lost 5 bases and J lost 3; bases outside the gene matches: 7.